This entry is about one TCR beta chain. This table comes from immunoSEQ multiplex PCR, and its TCRdb copy is limited to in-frame clones, with some not included. The sample has under 95,000 clones, roughly 94% seen once. This sample is part of a study of technical replicates of blood from four donors. Germline CDR1 and CDR2: SGHRS and YFSETQ. Trimming left V 2 bases short and J 5 bases short, with 10 bases between. This CDR3 contains 13 residues. The specimen sequenced was T cells isolated from PBMCs. The J gene is TRBJ1-1, the V gene TRBV5-1; D might be TRBD1 (5 bases). The clonotype comes from a human donor in good health. CDR3 nucleotide sequence: TGCGCCAGCAGCTTCTGGGGGGGAACTGAAGCTTTCTTT. Translating it yields CASSFWGGTEAFF.